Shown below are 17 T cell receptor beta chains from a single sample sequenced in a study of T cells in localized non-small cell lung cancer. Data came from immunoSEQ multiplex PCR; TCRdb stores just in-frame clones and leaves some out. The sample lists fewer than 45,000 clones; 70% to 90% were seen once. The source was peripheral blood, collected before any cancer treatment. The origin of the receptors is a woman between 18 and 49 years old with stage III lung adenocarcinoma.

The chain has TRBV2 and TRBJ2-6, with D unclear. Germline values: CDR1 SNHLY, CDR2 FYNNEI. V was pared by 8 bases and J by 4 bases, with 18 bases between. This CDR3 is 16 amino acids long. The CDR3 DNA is TGTGCCAGCTCCCCTGATCTTTTACACGGGGCCAACGTCCTGACTTTC. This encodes CASSPDLLHGANVLTF.

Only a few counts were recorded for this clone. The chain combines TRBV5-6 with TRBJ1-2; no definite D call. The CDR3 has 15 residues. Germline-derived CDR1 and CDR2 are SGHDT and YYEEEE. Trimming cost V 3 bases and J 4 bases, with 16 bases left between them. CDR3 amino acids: CASSSTPPQVYGYTF. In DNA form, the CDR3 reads TGTGCCAGCAGCTCCACACCCCCCCAAGTCTATGGCTACACCTTC.

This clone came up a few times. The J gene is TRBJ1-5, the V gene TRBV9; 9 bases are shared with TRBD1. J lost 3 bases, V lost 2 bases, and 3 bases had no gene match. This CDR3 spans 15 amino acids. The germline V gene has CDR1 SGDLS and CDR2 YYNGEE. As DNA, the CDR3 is TGTGCCAGCAGCGTGGGACAGGGATTCAATCAGCCCCAGCATTTT. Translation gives CASSVGQGFNQPQHF.

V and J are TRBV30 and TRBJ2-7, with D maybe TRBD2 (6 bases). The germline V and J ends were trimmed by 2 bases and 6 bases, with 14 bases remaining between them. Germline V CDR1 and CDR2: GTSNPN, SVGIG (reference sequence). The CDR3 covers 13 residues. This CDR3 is CAWSYGGAGEQYF. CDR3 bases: TGTGCCTGGAGTTACGGCGGGGCAGGCGAGCAGTACTTC.

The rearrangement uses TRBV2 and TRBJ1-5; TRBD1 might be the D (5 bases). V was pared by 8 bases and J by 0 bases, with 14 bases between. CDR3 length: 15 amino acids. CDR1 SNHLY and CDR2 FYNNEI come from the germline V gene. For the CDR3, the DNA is TGTGCCAGCGCGCCGGGACGGCGTAGCAATCAGCCCCAGCATTTT. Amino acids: CASAPGRRSNQPQHF.

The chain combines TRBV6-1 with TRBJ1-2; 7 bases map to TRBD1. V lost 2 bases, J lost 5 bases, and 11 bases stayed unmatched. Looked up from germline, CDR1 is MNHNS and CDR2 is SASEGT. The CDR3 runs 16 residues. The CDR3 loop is CASSEFGGQKSYGYTF. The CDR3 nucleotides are TGTGCCAGCAGTGAATTTGGGGGACAGAAGTCGTATGGCTACACCTTC.

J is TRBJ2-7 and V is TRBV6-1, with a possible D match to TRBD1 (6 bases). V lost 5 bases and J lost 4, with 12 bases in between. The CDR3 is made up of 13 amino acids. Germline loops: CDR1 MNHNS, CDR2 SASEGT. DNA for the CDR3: TGTGCCAGCAGTTCCGGGACACCTTACGAGCAGTACTTC. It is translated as CASSSGTPYEQYF.

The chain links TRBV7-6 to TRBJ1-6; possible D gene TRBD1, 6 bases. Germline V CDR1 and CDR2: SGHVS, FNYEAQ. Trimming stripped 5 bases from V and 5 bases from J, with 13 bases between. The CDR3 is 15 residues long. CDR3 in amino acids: CASSLRGGHNSPLHF. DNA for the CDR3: TGTGCCAGCAGCCTCAGGGGAGGGCATAATTCACCCCTCCACTTT.

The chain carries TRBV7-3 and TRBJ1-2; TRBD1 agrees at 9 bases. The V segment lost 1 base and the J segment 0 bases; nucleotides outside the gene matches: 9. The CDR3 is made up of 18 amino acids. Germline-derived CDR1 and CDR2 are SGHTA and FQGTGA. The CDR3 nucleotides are TGTGCCAGCAGCTTAAGGGCTGGGACAGGGTCAGCTAACTATGGCTACACCTTC. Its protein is CASSLRAGTGSANYGYTF.

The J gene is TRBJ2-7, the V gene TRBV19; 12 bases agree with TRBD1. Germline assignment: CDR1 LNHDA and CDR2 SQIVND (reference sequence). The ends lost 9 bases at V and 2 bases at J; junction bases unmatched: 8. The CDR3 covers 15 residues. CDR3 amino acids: CASERGQGATYEQYF. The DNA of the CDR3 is TGTGCCAGCGAAAGGGGACAGGGGGCGACCTACGAGCAGTACTTC.

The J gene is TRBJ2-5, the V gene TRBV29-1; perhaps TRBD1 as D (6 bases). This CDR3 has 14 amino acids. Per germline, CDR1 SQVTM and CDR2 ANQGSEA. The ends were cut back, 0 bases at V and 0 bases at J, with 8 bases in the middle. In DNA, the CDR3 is TGCAGCGTTGAAGATTGGGGGCACCAAGAGACCCAGTACTTC. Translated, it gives CSVEDWGHQETQYF.

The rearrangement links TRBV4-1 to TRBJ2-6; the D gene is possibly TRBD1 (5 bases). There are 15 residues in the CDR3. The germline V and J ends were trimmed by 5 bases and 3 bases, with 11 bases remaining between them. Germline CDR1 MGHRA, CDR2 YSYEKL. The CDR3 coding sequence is TGCGCCAGCAGCTCCCCCAGGGTTGGGGCCAACGTCCTGACTTTC. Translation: CASSSPRVGANVLTF.

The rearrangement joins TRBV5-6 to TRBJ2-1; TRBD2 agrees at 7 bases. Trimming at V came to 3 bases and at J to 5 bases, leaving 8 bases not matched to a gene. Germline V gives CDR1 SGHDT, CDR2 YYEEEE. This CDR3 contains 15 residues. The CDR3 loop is CASSWGSGVNNEQFF. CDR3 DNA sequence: TGTGCCAGCAGCTGGGGGAGCGGGGTGAACAATGAGCAGTTCTTC.

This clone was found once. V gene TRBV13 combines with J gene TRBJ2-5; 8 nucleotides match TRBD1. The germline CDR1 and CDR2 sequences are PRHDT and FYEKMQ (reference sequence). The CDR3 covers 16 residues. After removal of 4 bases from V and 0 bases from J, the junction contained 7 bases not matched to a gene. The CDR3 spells CASSSSGQADQETQYF. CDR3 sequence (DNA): TGTGCCAGCAGCTCCTCGGGACAGGCGGACCAAGAGACCCAGTACTTC.

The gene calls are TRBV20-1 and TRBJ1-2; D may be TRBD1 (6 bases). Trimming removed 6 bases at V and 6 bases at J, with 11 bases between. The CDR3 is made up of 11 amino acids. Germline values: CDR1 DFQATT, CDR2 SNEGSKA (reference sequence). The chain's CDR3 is CSAGGLDGYTF. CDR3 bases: TGCAGTGCAGGGGGGCTCGATGGCTACACCTTC.

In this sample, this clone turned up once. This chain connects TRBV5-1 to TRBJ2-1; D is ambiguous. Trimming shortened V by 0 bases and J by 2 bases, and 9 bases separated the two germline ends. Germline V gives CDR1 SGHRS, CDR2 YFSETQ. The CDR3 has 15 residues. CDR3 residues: CASSLVRHPYNEQFF. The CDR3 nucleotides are TGCGCCAGCAGCTTGGTTAGGCATCCCTACAATGAGCAGTTCTTC.

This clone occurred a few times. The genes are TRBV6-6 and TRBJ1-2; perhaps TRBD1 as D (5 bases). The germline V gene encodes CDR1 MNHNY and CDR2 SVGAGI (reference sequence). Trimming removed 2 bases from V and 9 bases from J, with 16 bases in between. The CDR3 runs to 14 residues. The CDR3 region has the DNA TGTGCCAGCAGTTACGGGGCTAGGGGCGCAAGCTACACCTTC. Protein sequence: CASSYGARGASYTF.